These 5 T cell receptor beta chains came from one sample sequenced in a study of post-analysis software for immune sequencing data. TCR beta libraries were prepared from cDNA with unique molecular identifiers. TCRdb reprocessed the PCR reads via MiXCR and lists one record per CDR3 protein. The table lists approximately 770,000 distinct CDR3 sequences, 40% to 55% of them singletons. The antigens these receptors bind are not known. The study, taken as a whole, reports: There were five or six TRBV segments more frequent in patients than controls, and TRBV5-6, TRBV5-1 and TRBV20-1 were among them.

The sequencing sample was made of blood. The source of these receptors is a girl aged 5 to 17 with multiple sclerosis.

In its sample, this clonotype was seen a few times. This chain joins TRBV15 and TRBJ1-2; tentatively, D is TRBD1 (6 bases). The CDR3 has 13 residues. Germline V gives CDR1 LNHNV, CDR2 YYDKDF (reference sequence). The V end was cut by 0 bases, the J end by 6 bases, with 8 bases between. In DNA, the CDR3 is TGTGCCACCAGCAGAGACACAGGGAATGGCTACACCTTC. It specifies CATSRDTGNGYTF.

The chain links TRBV12-3 or TRBV12-4 to TRBJ2-3; D not certain. V dropped 6 bases and J dropped 8 bases, with 9 bases sitting between them. The CDR3 has 11 amino acids. In DNA, the CDR3 is TGTGCCAGCAGAATAGGCGGTACGCAGTATTTT. This codes for CASRIGGTQYF.

The sample holds a few counts of this clonotype. The chain has TRBV7-2 and TRBJ2-5; the D gene is possibly TRBD2 (7 bases). Trimming removed 0 bases at V and 3 bases at J, with 20 bases between. The germline V gene encodes CDR1 SGHTA and CDR2 FQGNSA. There are 18 residues in the CDR3. The CDR3 nucleotides read TGTGCCAGCAGCTTAGCTTTGAGCGGGACAAGTCCCGAAGAGACCCAGTACTTC. It is translated as CASSLALSGTSPEETQYF.

This clonotype has more than one count but fewer than ten. This chain connects TRBV10-3 to TRBJ2-7; 10 nucleotides agree with TRBD1. Germline CDR1 reads ENHRY; CDR2 reads SYGVKD. The V segment lost 8 bases and the J segment 3 bases; nucleotides outside the gene matches: 4. The CDR3 runs to 13 residues. CDR3 protein: CAIGDRGYYEQYF. The CDR3 DNA reads TGTGCCATCGGGGACAGGGGATACTACGAGCAGTACTTC.

J is TRBJ2-5 and V is TRBV28; 8 bases line up with TRBD2. The germline CDR1 and CDR2 sequences are MDHEN and SYDVKM. This CDR3 has 16 amino acids. V shed 2 bases, J shed 2 bases, and the junction held 7 bases outside the gene matches. DNA for the CDR3: TGTGCCAGCAGTTTACCCACTACTAGCGGTCAAGAGACCCAGTACTTC. Translating gives CASSLPTTSGQETQYF.